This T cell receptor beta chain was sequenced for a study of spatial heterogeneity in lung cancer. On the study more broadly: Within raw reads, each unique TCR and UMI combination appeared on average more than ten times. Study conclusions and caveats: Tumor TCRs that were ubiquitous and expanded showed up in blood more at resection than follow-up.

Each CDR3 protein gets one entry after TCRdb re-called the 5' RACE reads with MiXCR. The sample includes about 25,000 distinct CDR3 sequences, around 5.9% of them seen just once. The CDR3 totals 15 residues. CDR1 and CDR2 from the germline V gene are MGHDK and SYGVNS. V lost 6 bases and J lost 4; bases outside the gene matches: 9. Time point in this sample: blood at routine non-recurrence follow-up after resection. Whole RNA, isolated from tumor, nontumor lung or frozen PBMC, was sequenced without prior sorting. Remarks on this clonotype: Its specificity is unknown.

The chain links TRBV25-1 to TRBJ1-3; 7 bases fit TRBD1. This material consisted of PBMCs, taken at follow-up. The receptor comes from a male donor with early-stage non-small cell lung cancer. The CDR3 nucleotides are TGTGCCAGCAGGGGGGGCAGGGGGTTCGGAAACACCATATATTTT. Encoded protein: CASRGGRGFGNTIYF.